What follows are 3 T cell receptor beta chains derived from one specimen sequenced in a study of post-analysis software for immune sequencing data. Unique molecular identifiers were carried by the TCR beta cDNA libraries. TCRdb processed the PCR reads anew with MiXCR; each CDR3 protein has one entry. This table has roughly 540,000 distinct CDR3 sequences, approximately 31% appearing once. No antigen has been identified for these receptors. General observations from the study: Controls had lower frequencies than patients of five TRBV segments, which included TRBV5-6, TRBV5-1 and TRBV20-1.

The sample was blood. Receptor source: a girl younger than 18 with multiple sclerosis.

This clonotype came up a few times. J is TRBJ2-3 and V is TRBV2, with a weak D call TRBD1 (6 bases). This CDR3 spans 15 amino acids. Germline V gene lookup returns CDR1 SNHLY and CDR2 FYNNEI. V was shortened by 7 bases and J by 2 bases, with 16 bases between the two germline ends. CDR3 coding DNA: TGTGCCAGCATGTCACAGGACAGCTTCACAGATACGCAGTATTTT. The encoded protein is CASMSQDSFTDTQYF.

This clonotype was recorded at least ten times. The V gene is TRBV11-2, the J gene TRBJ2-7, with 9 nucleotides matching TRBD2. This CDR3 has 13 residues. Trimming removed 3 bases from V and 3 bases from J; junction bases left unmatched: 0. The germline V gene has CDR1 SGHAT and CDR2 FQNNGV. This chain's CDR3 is CASSFSGGYEQYF. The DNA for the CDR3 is TGTGCCAGCAGCTTTAGCGGGGGCTACGAGCAGTACTTC.

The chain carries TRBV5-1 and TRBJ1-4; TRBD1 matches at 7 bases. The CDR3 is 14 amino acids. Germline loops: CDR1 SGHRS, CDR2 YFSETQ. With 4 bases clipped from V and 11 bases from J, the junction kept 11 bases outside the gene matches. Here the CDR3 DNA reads TGCGCCAGCAGCAACGACAGGGTCCTTGGCAAACTGTTTTTT. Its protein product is CASSNDRVLGKLFF.